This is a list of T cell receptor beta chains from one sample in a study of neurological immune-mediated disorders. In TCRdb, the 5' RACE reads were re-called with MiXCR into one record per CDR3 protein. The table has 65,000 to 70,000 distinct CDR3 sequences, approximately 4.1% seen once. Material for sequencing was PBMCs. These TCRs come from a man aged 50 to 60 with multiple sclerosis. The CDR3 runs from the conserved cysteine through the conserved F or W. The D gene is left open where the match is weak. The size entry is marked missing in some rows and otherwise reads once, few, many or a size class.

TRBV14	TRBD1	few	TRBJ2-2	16	TGTGCCAGCAGCCCGGGACAGACCCCTATAATCGGGGAGCTGTTTTTT	CASSPGQTPIIGELFF
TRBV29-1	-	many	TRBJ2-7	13	TGCAGCGTACGACGGGAAAGGGCCTCCGAGCAGTACTTC	CSVRRERASEQYF
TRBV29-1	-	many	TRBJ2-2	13	TGCAGCGTTGGGCCAGGGGAACCTGGGGAGCTGTTTTTT	CSVGPGEPGELFF
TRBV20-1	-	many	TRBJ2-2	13	TGCAGTGCCCTGCTGGGGGCGACCGGGGAGCTGTTTTTT	CSALLGATGELFF
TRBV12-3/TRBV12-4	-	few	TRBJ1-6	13	TGTGCCAGCAGTTTAGGAGCCAGGTCACCCCTCCACTTT	CASSLGARSPLHF
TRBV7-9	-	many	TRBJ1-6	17	TGTGCCAGCAGCTTAGGGGACGGAGCTCGGGATAATTCACCCCTCCACTTT	CASSLGDGARDNSPLHF
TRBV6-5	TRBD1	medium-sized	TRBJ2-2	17	TGTGCCAGCAGTCCTCAGGGGGCGCTAGGAGACGCCGGGGAGCTGTTTTTT	CASSPQGALGDAGELFF
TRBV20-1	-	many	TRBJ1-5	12	TGCAGTGCTAGACAGGGTCTTGAGCCCCAGCATTTT	CSARQGLEPQHF
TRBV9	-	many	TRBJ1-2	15	TGTGCCAGCAGCGTAGCGGAAGGGGCTAACTATGGCTACACCTTC	CASSVAEGANYGYTF
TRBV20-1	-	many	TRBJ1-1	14	TGCAGTGCTAGTAAGGGATATCGGAACACTGAAGCTTTCTTT	CSASKGYRNTEAFF
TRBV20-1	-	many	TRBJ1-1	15	TGCAGTGCTAGAGATTGGGGAGGACCGAACACTGAAGCTTTCTTT	CSARDWGGPNTEAFF
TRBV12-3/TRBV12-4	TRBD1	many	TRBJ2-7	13	TGTGCCAGCAGTCTTAGACAGGGATACGAGCAGTACTTC	CASSLRQGYEQYF
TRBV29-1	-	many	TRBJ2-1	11	TGCAGCGTTGAAAAGTTAGGTGAGCAGTTCTTC	CSVEKLGEQFF
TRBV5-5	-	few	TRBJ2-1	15	TGTGCCAGCAGCTTTCAGCCGGGATCCTACAATGAGCAGTTCTTC	CASSFQPGSYNEQFF
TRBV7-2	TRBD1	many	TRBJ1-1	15	TGTGCCAGCAGCTTAGCGGGACAGGGGGTAAGGGAAGCTTTCTTT	CASSLAGQGVREAFF
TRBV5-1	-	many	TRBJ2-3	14	TGCGTATCCACGTCGGGGTTAGATCTGAGTACGCAGTATTTT	CVSTSGLDLSTQYF
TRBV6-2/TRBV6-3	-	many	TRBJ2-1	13	TGTGCCAGCAGGCGGGACTCCTACAATGAGCAGTTCTTC	CASRRDSYNEQFF
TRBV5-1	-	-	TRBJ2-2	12	TGCGCCAGCAGCTGGACAGCCGGGGAGCTGTTTTTT	CASSWTAGELFF
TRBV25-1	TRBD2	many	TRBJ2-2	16	TGTGCCAGCACTAACAGGGCTAGCGGGGGGACCGGGGAGCTGTTTTTT	CASTNRASGGTGELFF
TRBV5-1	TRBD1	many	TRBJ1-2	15	TGCGCCAGCAGCTTGGCAGGGGGGAGCTCCTATGGCTACACCTTC	CASSLAGGSSYGYTF
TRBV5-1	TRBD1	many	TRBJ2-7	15	TGCGCCAGCAGCCCTGGGACAGGGGTGTTCTACGAGCAGTACTTC	CASSPGTGVFYEQYF
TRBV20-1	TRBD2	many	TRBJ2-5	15	TGCAGTGCTCGAGGACTAGCGGGAAGCCAAGAGACCCAGTACTTC	CSARGLAGSQETQYF
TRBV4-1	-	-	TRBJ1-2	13	TGCGCCAGCAGATCACAGGAGAACTATGGCTACACCTTC	CASRSQENYGYTF
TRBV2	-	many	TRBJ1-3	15	TGTGCCAGCAGAGCACAGGGTTTCTCTGGAAACACCATATATTTT	CASRAQGFSGNTIYF
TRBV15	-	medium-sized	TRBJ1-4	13	TGTGCCACCAGCAGAGCAACTAATGAAAAACTGTTTTTT	CATSRATNEKLFF
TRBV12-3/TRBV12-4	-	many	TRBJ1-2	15	TGTGCCAGCAGTAACAGGGCGGCGGGCCTCTATGGCTACACCTTC	CASSNRAAGLYGYTF
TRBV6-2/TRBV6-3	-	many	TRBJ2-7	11	TGTGCCAGCACCGGGCGCGGCGAGCAGTACTTC	CASTGRGEQYF
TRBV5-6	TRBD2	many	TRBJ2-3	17	TGTGCCAGCAGCTCCCGACTAGCGGGGGGGCCAACAGATACGCAGTATTTT	CASSSRLAGGPTDTQYF